A single sample is the source of the 20 T cell receptor beta chains below, sequenced in a study of T cell responses to AZD1222 COVID-19 vaccine. Measured with immunoSEQ multiplex PCR; TCRdb has only the in-frame clones, and not every one. The table includes 90,000 to 150,000 clones, under 85% detected once. This specimen consisted of peripheral blood, obtained on day 0 of AZD1222 vaccination. These receptors were collected from an adult in good health.

V and J are TRBV6-4 and TRBJ1-4; TRBD1 might be the D (5 bases). Per the germline V gene, CDR1 is MRHNA and CDR2 is SNTAGT. The CDR3 has 18 amino acids. Trimming removed 0 bases from V and 4 bases from J, with 18 bases in between. The CDR3 DNA follows: TGTGCCAGCAGTGACTCCTGGCAGGGCAGGGATGATAATGAAAAACTGTTTTTT. Translating gives CASSDSWQGRDDNEKLFF.

J is TRBJ1-6 and V is TRBV5-1; D uncertain. Germline loops: CDR1 SGHRS, CDR2 YFSETQ. Trimming took off 0 bases at V and 5 bases at J, with 6 bases between the two ends. The CDR3 runs 14 residues. The CDR3 reads CASSLGADNSPLHF. The DNA of the CDR3 is TGCGCCAGCAGCTTGGGAGCGGATAATTCACCCCTCCACTTT.

This clone was counted a single time. The chain has TRBV25-1 and TRBJ1-2, with D possibly TRBD1 on 6 matching bases. The CDR3 loop spans 12 amino acids. CDR1 MGHDK and CDR2 SYGVNS come from the germline V gene. V was pared by 5 bases and J by 4 bases, with 8 bases between. CDR3 loop: CASSRGSYGYTF. The DNA of the CDR3 is TGTGCCAGCAGTAGGGGGTCCTATGGCTACACCTTC.

V usage is TRBV27 and J usage is TRBJ1-2; 8 bases map to TRBD1. CDR1 and CDR2 from the germline V gene are MNHEY and SMNVEV (reference sequence). After removal of 5 bases from V and 0 bases from J, the junction contained 8 bases not matched to a gene. CDR3 length: 16 residues. The CDR3 here is CASSPTGAITNYGYTF. DNA of the CDR3: TGTGCCAGCAGTCCGACAGGGGCAATTACTAACTATGGCTACACCTTC.

This clone has only a few counts. The rearrangement uses TRBV6-5 and TRBJ2-7; 8 bases are a match to TRBD1. The CDR3 contains 16 residues. J was trimmed by 2 bases and V by 0 bases; bases with no gene match: 6. Germline CDR1 MNHEY, CDR2 SVGAGI. This chain's CDR3 is CASSYSKAGGTYEQYF. The CDR3 region has the DNA TGTGCCAGCAGTTACTCGAAGGCAGGGGGCACCTACGAGCAGTACTTC.

V is TRBV21-1 and J is TRBJ1-1; the table's D call of TRBD1 was not tested on the DNA. TRBV21-1 is recorded as a pseudogene. The CDR3 consists of 14 residues. CDR3 sequence (DNA): TGTGCCAGCAGGTGTTTGCAGGGGAGCGCTGAAGCTTTCTTT. Its protein is CASRCLQGSAEAFF.

The V gene is TRBV27, the J gene TRBJ1-4; D is unclear. The V gene lost 3 bases and the J gene lost 5 bases, with 7 bases spanning the gap. The germline V gene encodes CDR1 MNHEY and CDR2 SMNVEV (reference sequence). CDR3 length: 13 residues. This CDR3 is CASSLWENEKLFF. The DNA for the CDR3 is TGTGCCAGCAGTTTGTGGGAGAATGAAAAACTGTTTTTT.

The rearrangement links TRBV19 to TRBJ2-3; 9 bases map to TRBD2. V lost 7 bases and J lost 2; bases outside the gene matches: 7. CDR1 and CDR2 from the germline V gene are LNHDA and SQIVND (reference sequence). The CDR3 runs to 15 residues. CDR3 sequence (DNA): TGTGCCAGTACCTCTAGCGGGGCCGCCACAGATACGCAGTATTTT. It codes for CASTSSGAATDTQYF. Full variable domain (remainder filled in from reference TRBV19 and TRBJ2-3): DGGITQSPKYLFRKEGQNVTLSCEQNLNHDAMYWYRQDPGQGLRLIYYSQIVNDFQKGDIAEGYSVSREKKESFPLTVTSAQKNPTAFYLCASTSSGAATDTQYFGPGTRLTVL.

V is TRBV11-1 and J is TRBJ1-1, with D tentatively TRBD1 (6 bases). The CDR3 extends over 14 amino acids. The V and J ends lost 4 bases and 10 bases respectively, with 19 bases between them. In germline, CDR1 is SGHAT, CDR2 FQDESV (reference sequence). The CDR3 here is CASSSNFRGYGAFF. CDR3 sequence (DNA): TGTGCCAGCAGCTCAAACTTCAGGGGTTACGGAGCTTTCTTT.

The chain combines TRBV5-6 with TRBJ2-7; D might be TRBD1 or TRBD2, each matching 5 bases. The CDR3 runs 12 residues. Germline V gives CDR1 SGHDT, CDR2 YYEEEE. V was clipped by 5 bases and J by 5 bases, with 11 bases between them. The CDR3 DNA reads TGTGCCAGCAGAGGGGACCACGACGAGCAGTACTTC. This translates into CASRGDHDEQYF. Looking up the rest from reference TRBV5-6 and TRBJ2-7 gives the full variable domain: DAGVTQSPTHLIKTRGQQVTLRCSPKSGHDTVSWYQQALGQGPQFIFQYYEEEERQRGNFPDRFSGHQFPNYSSELNVNALLLGDSALYLCASRGDHDEQYFGPGTRLTVT.

This chain connects TRBV6-4 to TRBJ2-1, with 14 bases matching TRBD2. The CDR3 has 14 amino acids. Looked up from germline, CDR1 is MRHNA and CDR2 is SNTAGT. The trim removed 4 bases at V and 7 bases at J, leaving 0 bases unmatched. The DNA for the CDR3 is TGTGCCAGCAGTGGGACTAGCGGGGGGAATGAGCAGTTCTTC. Protein product: CASSGTSGGNEQFF.

J is TRBJ2-7 and V is TRBV27, with 12 bases aligning to TRBD2. V was pared by 2 bases and J by 1 base, with 6 bases of the junction left unmatched. Germline CDR1 MNHEY, CDR2 SMNVEV (reference sequence). This CDR3 spans 17 amino acids. This chain's CDR3 is CASSLRPGLAGSYEQYF. The CDR3 bases are TGTGCCAGCAGTTTACGCCCGGGACTAGCGGGTTCCTACGAGCAGTACTTC.

The gene calls are TRBV30 and TRBJ1-1; a possible D gene is TRBD1 (5 bases). Germline CDR1 GTSNPN, CDR2 SVGIG (reference sequence). Trimming shortened V by 1 base and J by 6 bases, and 18 bases separated the two germline ends. The CDR3 spans 15 residues. The CDR3 nucleotides read TGTGCCTGGAGTGCAGGATCTACGGGGGGAGCTGAAGCTTTCTTT. It is translated as CAWSAGSTGGAEAFF.

The V gene is TRBV6-5, the J gene TRBJ2-2; tentatively, D is TRBD1 (8 bases). The germline gives CDR1 MNHEY, CDR2 SVGAGI. The CDR3 length is 14 residues. Trimming stripped 3 bases from V and 6 bases from J, with 11 bases between. CDR3 loop: CASSYTGGAGELFF. CDR3 nucleotide sequence: TGTGCCAGCAGTTATACAGGGGGGGCCGGGGAGCTGTTTTTT.

The genes are TRBV6-5 and TRBJ1-1, with no clear D. V was clipped by 0 bases and J by 0 bases, with 8 bases between them. The CDR3 sequence is 15 residues long. The germline V gene has CDR1 MNHEY and CDR2 SVGAGI. The CDR3 region has the DNA TGTGCCAGCAGTTACTCGAGCGGGGTGAACACTGAAGCTTTCTTT. It encodes CASSYSSGVNTEAFF.

The rearrangement links TRBV25-1 to TRBJ1-2; 7 nucleotides align to TRBD1. J gave up 4 bases and V 7 bases, and 12 bases lay outside the gene matches. Germline CDR1 MGHDK, CDR2 SYGVNS. The CDR3 covers 15 residues. The CDR3 bases are TGTGCCAGCACCCCGACAGGGCCCGGTAGCTATGGCTACACCTTC. Translation: CASTPTGPGSYGYTF.

The chain employs TRBV18 and TRBJ2-3; tentatively, D is TRBD2 (5 bases). Germline V gives CDR1 KGHSH, CDR2 LQKENI. This CDR3 region has 14 residues. The ends were cut back, 2 bases at V and 6 bases at J, with 12 bases in the middle. CDR3 sequence reads: CASSPSATTDTQYF. For the CDR3, the DNA is TGTGCCAGCTCACCATCGGCGACTACTGATACGCAGTATTTT.

The chain has TRBV12-3 or TRBV12-4 and TRBJ2-7, with D tentatively TRBD2 (6 bases). Trimming shortened V by 3 bases and J by 6 bases, and 12 bases separated the two germline ends. CDR3 size: 13 residues. The CDR3 protein is CASSLRGGGEQYF. Written as DNA, the CDR3 is TGTGCCAGCAGTTTGCGGGGTGGAGGCGAGCAGTACTTC.

This clone was counted once. The same CDR3 arises from other DNA sequences in this sample as well. The CDR3 DNA reads as TGTGCCAGTAGTAAAGGGAATCAGCCCCAGCATTTT. Protein product: CASSKGNQPQHF. The chain links TRBV19 to TRBJ1-5; D ambiguous. V shed 4 bases and J shed 4 bases, with 5 bases lying between them. The CDR3 loop spans 12 amino acids. CDR1 is LNHDA and CDR2 is SQIVND in the germline V gene (reference sequence). The full variable domain, in which reference TRBV19 and TRBJ1-5 provide the parts outside the CDR3, is DGGITQSPKYLFRKEGQNVTLSCEQNLNHDAMYWYRQDPGQGLRLIYYSQIVNDFQKGDIAEGYSVSREKKESFPLTVTSAQKNPTAFYLCASSKGNQPQHFGDGTRLSIL.

CDR3 coding DNA: TGTGCCAGCTCACCACCGGGATCCTCTAGCAATCAGCCCCAGCATTTT. Amino acids: CASSPPGSSSNQPQHF. The chain is built from TRBV18 and TRBJ1-5; D ambiguous. This CDR3 is 16 amino acids long. V lost 0 bases to trimming and J lost 0 bases, with 9 bases between them. The germline V gene encodes CDR1 KGHSH and CDR2 LQKENI.